These 2 T cell receptor beta chains originate from one sample sequenced in a study of T cell responses to AZD1222 COVID-19 vaccine. Some clones are missing from TCRdb's copy, which holds only in-frame ones; the method was immunoSEQ multiplex PCR. The sample holds tens of thousands of clones, around 90% seen once. Sequenced material: peripheral blood, taken on day 0 of AZD1222 vaccination. Every receptor here comes from an adult in good health.

The chain has TRBV5-3 and TRBJ1-2, with no clear D. TRBV5-3 is an ORF, and what it does is uncertain. The CDR3 runs to 18 residues. Trimming pared 4 bases from V and 0 bases from J, leaving 22 bases between. CDR3 bases: TGTGCCAGAAGCGTACAGAACCTATACCCGTTAACTAACTATGGCTACACCTTC. It translates to CARSVQNLYPLTNYGYTF.

The genes are TRBV11-2 and TRBJ2-1; D possibly corresponds to TRBD2 (6 bases). Trimming shortened V by 6 bases and J by 2 bases, and 11 bases separated the two germline ends. The CDR3 totals 14 residues. Germline-derived CDR1 and CDR2 are SGHAT and FQNNGV. CDR3 nucleotide sequence: TGTGCCAGCAGTAAGACTAGTGCCTACAATGAGCAGTTCTTC. As protein: CASSKTSAYNEQFF.